This is a list of T cell receptor beta chains from one sample in a study of shared clonotypes between healthy human individuals. Sequencing used immunoSEQ multiplex PCR; TCRdb keeps in-frame clones, though not all of them. The sample lists a few hundred thousand clones; over 70% were seen once. Material: memory CD4+ T cells sorted from blood. All receptors derive from a man aged 25-40 years in good health. Each CDR3 is given without its conserved first and last residue. A row's size may be missing; if present it is once, few, many or a size class.

J gene | V gene | clone size | CDR3 protein
TRBJ2-3 | TRBV5-4 | NA | ASSTRTSGTDTQY
TRBJ2-2 | TRBV28 | many | ASSFLRRATGELF
TRBJ2-6 | TRBV15 | NA | ATSRDPRANVLT
TRBJ1-1 | TRBV7-3 | few | ASSPGTGRAEAF
TRBJ1-4 | TRBV30 | NA | AWAVQLGGKLF
TRBJ2-1 | TRBV9 | NA | ASSVDGTSYNEQF
TRBJ1-1 | TRBV7-2 | once | ASSNQGYTEAF
TRBJ2-1 | TRBV29-1 | NA | SVEDQRATAYNEQF
TRBJ2-1 | TRBV7-8 | NA | ASSQDRLNEQF
TRBJ2-3 | TRBV27 | NA | ASSLIGLATSTDTQY
TRBJ1-5 | TRBV6-1 | NA | ASSEGGTGHFGEDRPQH